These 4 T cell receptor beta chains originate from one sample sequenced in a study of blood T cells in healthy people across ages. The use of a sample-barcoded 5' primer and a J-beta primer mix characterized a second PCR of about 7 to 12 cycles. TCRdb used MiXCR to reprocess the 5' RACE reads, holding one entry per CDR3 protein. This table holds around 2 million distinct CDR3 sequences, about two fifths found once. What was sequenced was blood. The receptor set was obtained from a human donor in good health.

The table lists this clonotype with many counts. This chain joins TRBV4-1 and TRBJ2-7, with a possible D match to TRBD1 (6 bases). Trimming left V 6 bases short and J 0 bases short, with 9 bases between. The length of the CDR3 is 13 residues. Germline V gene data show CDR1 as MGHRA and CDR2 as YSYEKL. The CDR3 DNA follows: TGCGCCAGCAGTCGGACAGTCTCCTACGAGCAGTACTTC. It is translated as CASSRTVSYEQYF.

CDR3 sequence: CASSQSGTGNTIYF. CDR3 bases: TGTGCCAGCAGTCAGTCAGGGACTGGAAACACCATATATTTT. This sequence joins TRBV14 and TRBJ1-3; weak D call: TRBD1 (5 bases). The CDR3 loop spans 14 amino acids. Germline V gene data show CDR1 as SGHDN and CDR2 as FVKESK. Trimming shortened V by 6 bases and J by 2 bases, and 11 bases separated the two germline ends.

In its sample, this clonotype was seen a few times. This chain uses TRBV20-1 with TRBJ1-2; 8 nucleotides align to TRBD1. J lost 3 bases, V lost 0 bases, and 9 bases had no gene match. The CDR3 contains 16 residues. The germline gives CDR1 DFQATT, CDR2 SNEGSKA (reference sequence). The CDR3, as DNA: TGCAGTGCTAGAGATTCCGGACAGGGTGGCGACTATGGCTACACCTTC. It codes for CSARDSGQGGDYGYTF.

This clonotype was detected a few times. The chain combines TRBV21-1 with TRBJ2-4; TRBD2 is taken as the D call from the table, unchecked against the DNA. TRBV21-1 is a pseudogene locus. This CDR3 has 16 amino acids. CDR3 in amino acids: CASSKAEGMAKNIQYF. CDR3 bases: TGTGCCAGCAGCAAAGCCGAGGGAATGGCCAAAAACATTCAGTACTTC.